This TCR beta chain stems from a study of blood T cells in healthy people across ages. Notes on the study in general: The fall in TCR beta diversity per million T cells was roughly linear with age. Diversity was higher, and naive CD4+ cells more numerous, in long-lived donors than in aged donors.

The CDR3 is made up of 14 amino acids. Germline loops: CDR1 SGHKS, CDR2 YYEKEE (reference sequence). The ends were cut back, 6 bases at V and 0 bases at J, with 13 bases in the middle. Notes on this clonotype: Antigen: not known.

The second PCR ran about 6 to 12 cycles with a sample-barcoded 5' primer and J-beta primers. TCRdb fed the 5' RACE reads into MiXCR, producing one record per CDR3 protein. The table includes roughly 1.4 million distinct CDR3 sequences, 59% detected once. This receptor was obtained from a man younger than 35 in good health. The sample was blood. V gene TRBV5-5 combines with J gene TRBJ2-7; D is possibly TRBD1 (6 bases). For the CDR3, the DNA is TGTGCCAGCATAGGACAGATGAGCTCCTACGAGCAGTACTTC. This sequence encodes CASIGQMSSYEQYF. The complete variable domain, with remaining parts taken from reference TRBV5-5 and TRBJ2-7, reads DAGVTQSPTHLIKTRGQQVTLRCSPISGHKSVSWYQQVLGQGPQFIFQYYEKEERGRGNFPDRFSARQFPNYSSELNVNALLLGDSALYLCASIGQMSSYEQYFGPGTRLTVT.